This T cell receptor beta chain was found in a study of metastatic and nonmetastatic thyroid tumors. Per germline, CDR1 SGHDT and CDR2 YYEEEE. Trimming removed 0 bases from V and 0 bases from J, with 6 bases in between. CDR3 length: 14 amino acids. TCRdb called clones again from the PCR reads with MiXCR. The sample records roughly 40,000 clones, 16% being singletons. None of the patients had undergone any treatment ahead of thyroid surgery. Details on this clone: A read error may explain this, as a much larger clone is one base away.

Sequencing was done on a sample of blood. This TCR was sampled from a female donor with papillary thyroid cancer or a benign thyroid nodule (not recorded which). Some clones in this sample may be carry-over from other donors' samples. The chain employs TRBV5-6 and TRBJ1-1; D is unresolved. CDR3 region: CASSLGRLNTEAFF. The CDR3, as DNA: TGTGCCAGCAGCTTGGGACGGCTGAACACTGAAGCTTTCTTT.